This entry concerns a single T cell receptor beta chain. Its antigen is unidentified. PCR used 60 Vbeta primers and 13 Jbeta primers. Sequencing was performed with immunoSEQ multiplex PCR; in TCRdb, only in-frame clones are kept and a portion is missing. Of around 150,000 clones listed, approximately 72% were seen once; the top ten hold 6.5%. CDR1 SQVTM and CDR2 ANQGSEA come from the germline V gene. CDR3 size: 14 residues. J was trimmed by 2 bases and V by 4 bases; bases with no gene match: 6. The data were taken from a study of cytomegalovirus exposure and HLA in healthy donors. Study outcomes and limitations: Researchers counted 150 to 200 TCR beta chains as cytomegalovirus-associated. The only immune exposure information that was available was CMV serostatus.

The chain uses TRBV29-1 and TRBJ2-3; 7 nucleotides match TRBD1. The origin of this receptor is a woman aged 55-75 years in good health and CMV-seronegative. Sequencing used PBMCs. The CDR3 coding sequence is TGCAGCGTTGCAAGGGACAGCTACACAGATACGCAGTATTTT. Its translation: CSVARDSYTDTQYF.